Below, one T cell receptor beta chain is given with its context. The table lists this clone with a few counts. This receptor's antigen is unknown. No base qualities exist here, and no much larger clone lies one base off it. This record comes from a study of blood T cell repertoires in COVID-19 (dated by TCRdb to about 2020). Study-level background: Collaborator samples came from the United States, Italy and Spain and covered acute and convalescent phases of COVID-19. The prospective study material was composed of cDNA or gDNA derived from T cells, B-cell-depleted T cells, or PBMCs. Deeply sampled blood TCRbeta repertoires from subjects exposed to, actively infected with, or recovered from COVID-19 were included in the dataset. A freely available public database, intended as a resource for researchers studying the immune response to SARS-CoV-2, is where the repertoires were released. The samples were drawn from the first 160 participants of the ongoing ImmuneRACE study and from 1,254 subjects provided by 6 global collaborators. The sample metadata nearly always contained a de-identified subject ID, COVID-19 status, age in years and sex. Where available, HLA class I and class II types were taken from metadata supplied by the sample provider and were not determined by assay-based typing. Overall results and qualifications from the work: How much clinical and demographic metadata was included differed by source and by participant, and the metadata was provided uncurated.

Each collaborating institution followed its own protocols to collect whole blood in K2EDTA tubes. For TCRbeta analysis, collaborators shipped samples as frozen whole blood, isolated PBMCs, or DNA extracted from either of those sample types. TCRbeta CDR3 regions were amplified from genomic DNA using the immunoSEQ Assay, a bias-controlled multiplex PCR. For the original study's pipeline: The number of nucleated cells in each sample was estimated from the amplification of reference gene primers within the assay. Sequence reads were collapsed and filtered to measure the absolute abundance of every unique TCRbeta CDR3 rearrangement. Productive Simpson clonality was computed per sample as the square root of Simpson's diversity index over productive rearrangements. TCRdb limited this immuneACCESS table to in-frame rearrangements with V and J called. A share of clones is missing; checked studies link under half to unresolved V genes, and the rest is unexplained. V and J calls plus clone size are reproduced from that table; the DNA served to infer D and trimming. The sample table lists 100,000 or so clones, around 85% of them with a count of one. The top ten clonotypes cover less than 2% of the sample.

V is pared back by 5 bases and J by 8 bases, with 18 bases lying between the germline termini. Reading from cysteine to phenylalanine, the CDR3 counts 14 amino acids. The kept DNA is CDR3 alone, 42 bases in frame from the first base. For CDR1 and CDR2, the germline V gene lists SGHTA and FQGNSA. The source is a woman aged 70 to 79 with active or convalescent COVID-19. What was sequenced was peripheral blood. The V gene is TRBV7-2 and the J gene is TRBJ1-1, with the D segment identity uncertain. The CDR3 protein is CASSPSGGNLEAFF. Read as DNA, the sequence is TGTGCCAGCAGCCCTTCAGGAGGAAATTTAGAAGCTTTCTTT.